The rows below give T cell receptor beta chains drawn from one sample of a study of cytotoxic CD8 clonotypes in ibrutinib-treated CLL. Clones were read by immunoSEQ multiplex PCR, and TCRdb kept only the in-frame ones, dropping some. The sample includes about 15,000 clones, approximately 58% of them seen just once. Material: PBMCs, obtained before ibrutinib treatment. The receptors shown here come from a human donor with chronic lymphocytic leukemia. The CDR3 runs from the conserved cysteine through the conserved F or W. D genes are given only for firm matches. Clone size is shown for a subset of rows, as once, few, many or a class of expanded clone.

D,size,J,V,DNA,CDR3
TRBD2,.,TRBJ2-1,TRBV4-2,TGTGCCAGCAGCCAAGCCGGGACTAGCGGCTCCTACAATGAGCAGTTCTTC,CASSQAGTSGSYNEQFF
TRBD2,few,TRBJ2-2,TRBV5-1,TGCGCCAGCAGCTTGTTCCAGCGGGGCAACACCGGGGAGCTGTTTTTT,CASSLFQRGNTGELFF
.,.,TRBJ1-2,TRBV5-1,TGCGCCAGCAGCTTGGCCATCATGCGCAGACAGGAGGACTATGGCTACACCTTC,CASSLAIMRRQEDYGYTF
.,few,TRBJ1-1,TRBV28,TGTGCCAGCACCGCCCCGCGGGGAGGCGCTTTCTTT,CASTAPRGGAFF
TRBD1,few,TRBJ1-2,TRBV13,TGTGCCAGCAGCTTAGTCAGGGGGCCCCTCGACTATGGCTACACCTTC,CASSLVRGPLDYGYTF
.,.,TRBJ2-4,TRBV21-1,TGTGCCAGCAGCAAAAGGGGGTTCCGGGACATTCAGTACTTC,CASSKRGFRDIQYF
TRBD1,.,TRBJ1-1,TRBV5-1,TGCGCCAGCAGTAGGGACAGGGGGCTTCAGTACACTGAAGCTTTCTTT,CASSRDRGLQYTEAFF
.,few,TRBJ1-2,TRBV28,TGTGCCAGCTCAGGGACGCCGAGGGGCTACACCTTC,CASSGTPRGYTF
.,once,TRBJ1-1,TRBV19,TGTGCCAGTATAAACGGGGTATGGGGGACCGTTTACACTGAAGCTTTCTTT,CASINGVWGTVYTEAFF
.,.,TRBJ2-5,TRBV5-4,TGTGCCAGCAGCTCGACAGGTCAAGAGACCCAGTACTTC,CASSSTGQETQYF
.,.,TRBJ2-2,TRBV7-9,TGTGCCAGCAGCTTAGGTTCAGGCGCCCTCGGGGAGCTGTTTTTT,CASSLGSGALGELFF
.,.,TRBJ2-1,TRBV14,TGTGCCAGCAGTTGGGACAATGAGCAGTTCTTC,CASSWDNEQFF
.,once,TRBJ2-2,TRBV6-5,TGTGCCAGCAGTTACGGCGGGGCCGGCGGGGAGCTGTTTTTT,CASSYGGAGGELFF
.,.,TRBJ1-2,TRBV7-9,TGTGCCAGCAGCTTAAGAGAAAGAGATGGCTACACCTTC,CASSLRERDGYTF
.,.,TRBJ2-4,TRBV27,TGTGCCAGCAGTTCACTACTAGCCAAAAACATTCAGTACTTC,CASSSLLAKNIQYF
TRBD2,.,TRBJ2-5,TRBV9,TGTGCCAGCGGTCGAGGGACTAGCGGGTACCAAGAGACCCAGTACTTC,CASGRGTSGYQETQYF
.,.,TRBJ1-2,TRBV2,TGTGCCAGCGGCACCGGGCCTGCGATTGGCTACACCTTC,CASGTGPAIGYTF
.,.,TRBJ2-1,TRBV4-3,TGCGCCAGCAGCCAAGGCGGCCAGGGGAATGAGCAGTTCTTC,CASSQGGQGNEQFF
.,.,TRBJ2-5,TRBV5-1,TGCGCCAGCAGCTTTTCCTGGGTTAGGAGCGAGACCCAGTACTTC,CASSFSWVRSETQYF
.,.,TRBJ2-3,TRBV13,TGTGCCAGCAGCTTAGGAGGGGTCGTGTTTACGCAGTATTTT,CASSLGGVVFTQYF
.,few,TRBJ1-2,TRBV19,TGTGCCAGTACTCGGGGATTAAACTATGGCTACACCTTC,CASTRGLNYGYTF
.,.,TRBJ2-1,TRBV13,TGTGCCAGCAGCTTAAGGGGGGGAGAGCAGTTCTTC,CASSLRGGEQFF
.,few,TRBJ1-5,TRBV28,TGTGCCAGCGAATATAGCAATCAGCCCCAGCATTTT,CASEYSNQPQHF
TRBD1,.,TRBJ1-4,TRBV29-1,TGCAGCGTAACTGGACAGGGGTCGTTCGAAAAACTGTTTTTT,CSVTGQGSFEKLFF
.,.,TRBJ2-2,TRBV5-1,TGCGCCAGCAGCTTGGCCCTTTTAAGCACCGGGGAGCTGTTTTTT,CASSLALLSTGELFF
.,.,TRBJ1-4,TRBV5-5,TGTGCCAGCAGCGTGGTGGCAGGGGATGAAAAACTGTTTTTT,CASSVVAGDEKLFF
.,once,TRBJ2-1,TRBV19,TGTGCCAGTGCGACGGGATACAATGAGCAGTTCTTC,CASATGYNEQFF
.,.,TRBJ1-5,TRBV19,TGTGCCAGTAGTCAGTTTAGTAAGACCAATCAGCCCCAGCATTTT,CASSQFSKTNQPQHF
.,.,TRBJ2-1,TRBV5-8,TGTGCCAGCAGCTTGGAGGCAGTAGAGTTCTTC,CASSLEAVEFF
TRBD1,.,TRBJ1-1,TRBV2,TGTGCCAGCGGGGGACAGCCAAACACTGAAGCTTTCTTT,CASGGQPNTEAFF
.,.,TRBJ2-1,TRBV5-1,TGCGCCAGCAGCTCTACAGGGAAAGTCAACAATGAGCAGTTCTTC,CASSSTGKVNNEQFF
.,.,TRBJ2-1,TRBV7-9,TGTGCCAGCAGCTTCAGGTTCGGGACTGGGCTCAATGAGCAGTTCTTC,CASSFRFGTGLNEQFF
.,.,TRBJ2-1,TRBV4-1,TGCGCCAGCAGTCATCCCCCCCAGGGTAAGCAGTTCTTC,CASSHPPQGKQFF
TRBD1,few,TRBJ2-1,TRBV5-5,TGTGCCAGCAGCCGTACAGGGGGCTCTCCCTACAATGAGCAGTTCTTC,CASSRTGGSPYNEQFF
.,few,TRBJ1-2,TRBV15,TGTGCCACCAGCAGAGATCCCCGGTTGGACAACGGCTACACCTTC,CATSRDPRLDNGYTF
.,.,TRBJ2-7,TRBV28,TGTACCAGCAGTTTCGGGTCTTACTCCTACGAGCAGTACTTC,CTSSFGSYSYEQYF